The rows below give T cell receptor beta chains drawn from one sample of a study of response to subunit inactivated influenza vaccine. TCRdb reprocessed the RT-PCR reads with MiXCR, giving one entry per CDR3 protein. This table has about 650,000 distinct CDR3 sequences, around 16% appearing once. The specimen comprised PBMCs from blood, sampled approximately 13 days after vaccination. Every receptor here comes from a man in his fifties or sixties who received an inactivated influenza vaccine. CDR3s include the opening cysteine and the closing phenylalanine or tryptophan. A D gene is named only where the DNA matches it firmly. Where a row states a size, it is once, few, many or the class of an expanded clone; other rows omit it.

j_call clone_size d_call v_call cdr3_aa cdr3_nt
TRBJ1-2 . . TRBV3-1 CASSPPRASYGYTF TGTGCCAGCAGCCCACCCCGGGCTTCATATGGCTACACCTTC
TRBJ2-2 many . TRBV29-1 CSVEDGGGLRTGELFF TGCAGCGTTGAAGATGGTGGGGGGCTACGCACCGGGGAGCTGTTTTTT
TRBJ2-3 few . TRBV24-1 CATSGREWGTDTQYF TGTGCCACCAGTGGTCGGGAGTGGGGCACAGATACGCAGTATTTT
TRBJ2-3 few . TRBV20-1 CSASKGSLGTDTQYF TGCAGTGCTAGTAAGGGGTCTTTAGGCACAGATACGCAGTATTTT
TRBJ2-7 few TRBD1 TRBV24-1 CATSDPGQGTEQYF TGTGCCACCAGTGATCCGGGACAGGGTACCGAGCAGTACTTC
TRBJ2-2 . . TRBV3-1 CASSQGFPGELFF TGTGCCAGCAGCCAAGGTTTCCCCGGGGAGCTGTTTTTT
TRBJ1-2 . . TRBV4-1 CASSQGNSGGYTF TGCGCCAGCAGCCAAGGGAACTCGGGTGGCTACACCTTC
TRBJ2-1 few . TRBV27 CASRRSGDGEQFF TGTGCCAGCAGGCGAAGTGGGGACGGTGAGCAGTTCTTC
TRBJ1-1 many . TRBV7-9 CASSFREGTEAFF TGTGCCAGCAGCTTCCGCGAAGGGACTGAAGCTTTCTTT
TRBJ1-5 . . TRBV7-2 CASSPDGPNQPQHF TGTGCCAGCAGCCCGGACGGGCCTAATCAGCCCCAGCATTTT
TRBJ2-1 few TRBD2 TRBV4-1 CASGKGGARDEQFF TGCGCCAGCGGCAAGGGAGGGGCCAGGGATGAGCAGTTCTTC
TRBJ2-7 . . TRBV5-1 CASSFEALDEQYF TGCGCCAGCAGCTTCGAGGCTCTCGACGAGCAGTACTTC
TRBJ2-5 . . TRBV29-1 CSVAEWQGETQYF TGCAGCGTAGCCGAGTGGCAGGGAGAGACCCAGTACTTC
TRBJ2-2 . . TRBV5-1 CASQGTSNTGELFF TGCGCCAGCCAGGGGACATCGAACACCGGGGAGCTGTTTTTT
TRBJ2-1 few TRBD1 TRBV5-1 CASSLEQTGGNEQFF TGCGCCAGCAGCTTAGAACAAACAGGGGGCAATGAGCAGTTCTTC
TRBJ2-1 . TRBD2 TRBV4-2 CASSQVLLAEGNEQFF TGTGCCAGCAGCCAAGTCCTACTAGCGGAGGGGAATGAGCAGTTCTTC
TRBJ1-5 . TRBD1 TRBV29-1 CSVPQGERNQPQHF TGCAGCGTCCCACAGGGGGAGCGCAATCAGCCCCAGCATTTT
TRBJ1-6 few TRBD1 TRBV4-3 CASSHPGTGVSPLHF TGCGCCAGCAGCCACCCCGGGACAGGGGTGTCACCCCTCCACTTT
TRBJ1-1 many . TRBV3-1 CASSQVGGNTEAFF TGTGCCAGCAGCCAAGTCGGGGGGAACACTGAAGCTTTCTTT
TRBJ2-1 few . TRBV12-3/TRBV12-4 CASSTGIRDEQFF TGTGCCAGCAGCACAGGGATCCGGGATGAGCAGTTCTTC
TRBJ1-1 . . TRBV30 CAWSRWDTEAFF TGTGCCTGGAGTCGGTGGGACACTGAAGCTTTCTTT
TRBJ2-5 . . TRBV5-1 CASRVETQETQYF TGCGCCAGCAGAGTGGAGACCCAAGAGACCCAGTACTTC
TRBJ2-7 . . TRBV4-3 CASSQVRDLEQYF TGCGCCAGCAGCCAAGTGCGGGACCTGGAGCAGTACTTC
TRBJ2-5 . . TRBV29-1 CSVEDPSRQSVTQYF TGCAGCGTTGAAGATCCGTCGAGACAGTCGGTAACCCAGTACTTC
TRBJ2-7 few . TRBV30 CAWSPIQIEYEQYF TGTGCCTGGAGTCCCATCCAAATAGAGTACGAGCAGTACTTC
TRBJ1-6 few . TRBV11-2 CASSLLSRNSPLHF TGTGCCAGCAGCTTACTATCGCGTAATTCACCCCTCCACTTT
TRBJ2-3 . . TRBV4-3 CASSFSQKVLDTDTQYF TGCGCCAGCAGCTTCTCTCAGAAGGTATTGGACACAGATACGCAGTATTTT
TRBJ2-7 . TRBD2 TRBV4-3 CASSQEVAGRGDEQYF TGCGCCAGCAGCCAAGAGGTAGCGGGAAGGGGGGACGAGCAGTACTTC
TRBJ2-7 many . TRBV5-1 CASSSRGSSYEQYF TGCGCCAGCAGTAGCCGGGGGAGCTCCTACGAGCAGTACTTC
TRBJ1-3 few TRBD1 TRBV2 CASIEGSTGQSGNTIYF TGTGCCAGCATTGAGGGGTCGACAGGGCAGTCTGGAAACACCATATATTTT
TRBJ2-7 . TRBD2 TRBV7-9 CASSLPGLAAAEQYF TGTGCCAGCAGCCTCCCCGGACTAGCGGCGGCCGAGCAGTACTTC
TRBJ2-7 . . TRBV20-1 CSAKEGMSEQYF TGCAGTGCAAAGGAAGGGATGAGCGAGCAGTACTTC
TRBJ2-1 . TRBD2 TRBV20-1 CSAIPLAGVSYNEQFF TGCAGTGCCATACCCCTAGCGGGAGTGTCCTACAATGAGCAGTTCTTC
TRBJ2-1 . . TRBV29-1 CSVEPTGRSYNEQFF TGCAGCGTTGAGCCGACAGGGAGGTCCTACAATGAGCAGTTCTTC
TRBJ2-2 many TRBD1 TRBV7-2 CASSPRTGSGELFF TGTGCCAGCAGCCCCCGGACAGGGTCCGGGGAGCTGTTTTTT
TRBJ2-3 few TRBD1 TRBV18 CASGTGGLHVTQYF TGTGCCAGCGGGACAGGGGGCTTGCACGTGACGCAGTATTTT
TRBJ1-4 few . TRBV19 CASSIIPGAAANEKLFF TGTGCCAGTAGTATTATCCCAGGGGCCGCAGCTAATGAAAAACTGTTTTTT
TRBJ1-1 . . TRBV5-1 CASSLEGSFQNTEAFF TGCGCCAGCAGCTTGGAGGGCTCATTTCAGAACACTGAAGCTTTCTTT
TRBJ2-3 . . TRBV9 CASSVAPAPRTDTQYF TGTGCCAGCAGCGTAGCCCCGGCTCCCCGCACAGATACGCAGTATTTT
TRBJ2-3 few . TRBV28 CASSHYLGQTSTDTQYF TGTGCCAGCAGCCACTACCTTGGACAGACAAGCACAGATACGCAGTATTTT
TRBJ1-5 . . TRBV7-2 CASSRAYSNQPQHF TGTGCCAGCAGCAGAGCGTATAGCAATCAGCCCCAGCATTTT
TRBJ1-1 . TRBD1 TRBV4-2 CASSQDLGQAEAFF TGTGCCAGCAGCCAAGATCTTGGACAGGCTGAAGCTTTCTTT
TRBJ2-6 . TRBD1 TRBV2 CASSGAKTGVSGANVLTF TGTGCCAGCAGTGGAGCAAAAACAGGGGTCTCTGGGGCCAACGTCCTGACTTTC
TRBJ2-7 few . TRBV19 CASSMRTAYEQYF TGTGCCAGTAGTATGCGGACAGCCTACGAGCAGTACTTC
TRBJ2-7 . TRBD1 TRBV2 CASSGDRGSDEQYF TGTGCCAGCAGTGGGGACAGGGGATCGGACGAGCAGTACTTC
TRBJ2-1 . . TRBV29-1 CSVRQGQNLYNEQFF TGCAGCGTCCGCCAGGGCCAAAACCTTTACAATGAGCAGTTCTTC
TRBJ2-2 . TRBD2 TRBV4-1 CASSDSGGVKTGELFF TGCGCCAGCAGCGATAGCGGGGGGGTAAAGACCGGGGAGCTGTTTTTT
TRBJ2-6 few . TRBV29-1 CSVVISDGANVLTF TGCAGCGTAGTTATAAGCGACGGGGCCAACGTCCTGACTTTC
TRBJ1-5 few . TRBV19 CASSTWQNQPQHF TGTGCCAGTAGTACGTGGCAGAATCAGCCCCAGCATTTT
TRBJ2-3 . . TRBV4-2 CASSKGSSEPDTQYF TGTGCCAGCAGCAAGGGTTCCTCGGAGCCAGATACGCAGTATTTT
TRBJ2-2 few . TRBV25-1 CASTSYLGTGELFF TGTGCCAGCACCTCCTACCTGGGAACCGGGGAGCTGTTTTTT
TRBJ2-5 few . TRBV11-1 CASGKGFRETQYF TGTGCCAGCGGCAAAGGGTTTCGAGAGACCCAGTACTTC
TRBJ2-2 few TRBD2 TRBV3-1 CASSLHIAGDTGELFF TGTGCCAGCAGCCTACACATAGCGGGAGACACCGGGGAGCTGTTTTTT
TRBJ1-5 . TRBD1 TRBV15 CATSARGQGASEPQHF TGTGCCACCAGCGCAAGAGGACAGGGGGCTTCAGAGCCCCAGCATTTT
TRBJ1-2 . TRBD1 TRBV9 CASSTGQGPSYGYTF TGTGCCAGCAGCACCGGACAGGGGCCCTCCTATGGCTACACCTTC
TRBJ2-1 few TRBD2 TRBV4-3 CASSQAAGGYNEQFF TGCGCCAGCAGCCAAGCGGCGGGAGGTTACAATGAGCAGTTCTTC
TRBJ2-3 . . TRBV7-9 CASSSRLPSTDTQYF TGTGCCAGCAGCTCCAGACTCCCTAGCACAGATACGCAGTATTTT